These T cell receptor beta chains were read from a single sample in a study of technical replicates of blood from several donors. The method was immunoSEQ multiplex PCR; TCRdb's version includes in-frame clones alone and lacks a portion of them. The sample lists about 73,000 clones, over 90% occurring once. The specimen was PBMCs. The receptors were sampled from a human donor in good health. Some clones in this sample may be carry-over from other donors' samples. CDR3s include the opening cysteine and the closing phenylalanine or tryptophan. A D gene is named only where the DNA matches it firmly. The size field is filled for only some rows; it gives once, few, many or a size class.

J	D	size	V	CDR3	DNA
TRBJ2-2	.	.	TRBV11-3	CASSWGDPTGELFF	TGTGCCAGCAGTTGGGGCGACCCCACCGGGGAGCTGTTTTTT
TRBJ1-1	.	.	TRBV7-2	CASSNRRNTEAFF	TGTGCCAGCAGCAACAGGAGGAACACTGAAGCTTTCTTT
TRBJ2-4	TRBD2	.	TRBV4-3	CASSQGASGAKNIQYF	TGCGCCAGCAGCCAAGGGGCTAGCGGAGCCAAAAACATTCAGTACTTC
TRBJ2-3	.	once	TRBV5-1	CASSDGDFTDTQYF	TGCGCCAGCAGCGACGGGGATTTCACAGATACGCAGTATTTT
TRBJ1-1	.	.	TRBV10-3	CAIQGPSNTEAFF	TGTGCCATTCAGGGTCCCTCGAACACTGAAGCTTTCTTT
TRBJ2-7	TRBD2	once	TRBV4-3	CASSQGALAGAYEQYF	TGCGCCAGCAGCCAAGGGGCACTAGCGGGCGCCTACGAGCAGTACTTC
TRBJ1-1	.	.	TRBV4-3	CASSQEGGSGTEAFF	TGCGCCAGCAGCCAAGAGGGGGGGTCAGGCACTGAAGCTTTCTTT
TRBJ2-7	TRBD1	.	TRBV7-6	CASSPGTGFPEQYF	TGTGCCAGCAGTCCCGGGACAGGTTTCCCCGAGCAGTACTTC
TRBJ2-6	.	.	TRBV4-2	CASSQTTGRTGANVLTF	TGTGCCAGCAGCCAGACGACAGGGAGGACTGGGGCCAACGTCCTGACTTTC
TRBJ1-2	TRBD1	.	TRBV9	CASSPSWGQTPNYGYTF	TGTGCCAGCAGCCCGAGCTGGGGACAGACTCCTAACTATGGCTACACCTTC
TRBJ1-6	.	.	TRBV27	CASSLSFGGSYNSPLHF	TGTGCCAGCAGTTTATCATTCGGGGGCTCCTATAATTCACCCCTCCACTTT
TRBJ2-5	TRBD1	.	TRBV30	CAWSVLWTGEETQYF	TGTGCCTGGAGTGTACTGTGGACAGGGGAAGAGACCCAGTACTTC
TRBJ2-3	TRBD2	.	TRBV5-8	CASRRLAGTQYF	TGTGCCAGCAGGCGACTAGCGGGCACGCAGTATTTT
TRBJ2-4	.	.	TRBV15	CATSMAELAKNIQYF	TGTGCCACCAGCATGGCGGAACTAGCCAAAAACATTCAGTACTTC
TRBJ1-6	.	.	TRBV7-2	CASSLGTANSPLHF	TGTGCCAGCAGCTTAGGAACAGCCAATTCACCCCTCCACTTT
TRBJ1-3	.	.	TRBV23-1	CASSQSPTGKNTIYF	TGCGCCAGCAGTCAATCCCCCACAGGGAAAAACACCATATATTTT
TRBJ1-6	.	.	TRBV11-2	CASSWSNGSPLHF	TGTGCCAGCAGCTGGAGTAATGGTTCACCCCTCCACTTT
TRBJ2-1	.	.	TRBV7-2	CASSLVRVGSDEQFF	TGTGCCAGCAGCTTAGTTCGGGTAGGATCGGATGAGCAGTTCTTC
TRBJ2-7	TRBD2	.	TRBV2	CASSEGGGLAGAEYEQYF	TGTGCCAGCAGTGAAGGGGGAGGGCTAGCGGGAGCGGAGTACGAGCAGTACTTC
TRBJ1-2	.	few	TRBV7-9	CASQGPNYGYTF	TGTGCCAGTCAGGGGCCTAACTATGGCTACACCTTC
TRBJ2-1	TRBD2	.	TRBV5-6	CASSRLAVRGEQFF	TGTGCCAGCAGCCGACTAGCGGTCCGAGGGGAGCAGTTCTTC
TRBJ2-3	TRBD2	.	TRBV6-5	CASNKAGSTDTQYF	TGTGCCAGCAACAAAGCGGGAAGCACAGATACGCAGTATTTT
TRBJ1-1	.	.	TRBV27	CASRFDRGAANTEAFF	TGTGCCAGCAGATTCGACCGGGGGGCAGCCAACACTGAAGCTTTCTTT
TRBJ2-3	TRBD2	.	TRBV10-3	CAISAAGVTDTQYF	TGTGCCATCAGCGCAGCGGGAGTCACAGATACGCAGTATTTT
TRBJ1-2	.	.	TRBV5-6	CASGRTGNGYTF	TGTGCCAGCGGACGGACTGGGAATGGCTACACCTTC
TRBJ1-5	.	.	TRBV5-1	CASSLDPQGQFNQPQHF	TGCGCCAGCAGCTTGGATCCCCAGGGGCAATTCAATCAGCCCCAGCATTTT
TRBJ2-1	.	.	TRBV6-1	CASSEGPAGEQFF	TGTGCCAGCAGTGAAGGGCCGGCCGGGGAGCAGTTCTTC
TRBJ2-7	.	.	TRBV7-2	CASSLEGGYEQYF	TGTGCCAGCAGCTTAGAAGGGGGCTACGAGCAGTACTTC
TRBJ1-5	.	.	TRBV30	CARTVRDQPQHF	TGTGCCCGGACGGTCCGGGATCAGCCCCAGCATTTT
TRBJ1-2	.	.	TRBV6-6	CAGGLGGYTF	TGTGCCGGGGGCCTTGGGGGCTACACCTTC
TRBJ2-3	TRBD2	.	TRBV15	CATSRGGTDTQYF	TGTGCCACCAGCAGGGGAGGGACAGATACGCAGTATTTT
TRBJ2-1	TRBD2	.	TRBV5-1	CASSSSGAYNEQFF	TGCGCCAGCAGTTCTAGCGGGGCCTACAATGAGCAGTTCTTC
TRBJ2-1	.	.	TRBV6-5	CASSSFRGGLYNEQFF	TGTGCCAGCAGTTCCTTCCGCGGGGGCCTCTACAATGAGCAGTTCTTC
TRBJ2-5	TRBD1	.	TRBV7-2	CASSFQGAQETQYF	TGTGCCAGCAGCTTCCAGGGGGCTCAAGAGACCCAGTACTTC
TRBJ1-2	.	.	TRBV19	CATQARGALYGYTF	TGTGCCACCCAAGCTCGGGGGGCGCTCTATGGCTACACCTTC
TRBJ2-1	TRBD2	.	TRBV18	CASRGREASYNEQFF	TGTGCCAGCCGTGGACGGGAGGCTTCCTACAATGAGCAGTTCTTC
TRBJ1-1	.	.	TRBV6-4	CASSDQGGTEAFF	TGTGCCAGCAGTGACCAGGGTGGCACTGAAGCTTTCTTT
TRBJ2-3	TRBD2	.	TRBV7-2	CASSLGLAGGSTDTQYF	TGTGCCAGCAGCTTGGGACTAGCGGGGGGTTCGACAGATACGCAGTATTTT
TRBJ1-6	.	.	TRBV6-5	CASNQEGHNSPLHF	TGTGCCAGCAACCAGGAGGGCCATAATTCACCCCTCCACTTT
TRBJ1-2	.	.	TRBV6-5	CASSYIQREGYTF	TGTGCCAGCAGTTACATCCAGCGGGAAGGCTACACCTTC
TRBJ2-4	.	.	TRBV4-2	CASSQEGTSLYF	TGTGCCAGCAGCCAAGAGGGCACTAGCTTGTACTTC
TRBJ2-5	.	.	TRBV19	CASIVGETQYF	TGTGCCAGTATCGTCGGGGAGACCCAGTACTTC
TRBJ1-2	.	.	TRBV4-2	CASSQDGRGWSGYTF	TGTGCCAGCAGCCAAGACGGCAGGGGATGGTCCGGCTACACCTTC
TRBJ2-7	.	.	TRBV27	CASSLAQTAYEQYF	TGTGCCAGCAGTTTAGCCCAGACAGCCTACGAGCAGTACTTC
TRBJ2-5	TRBD2	.	TRBV19	CASSIGAGGAETQYF	TGTGCCAGTAGTATAGGTGCGGGGGGCGCAGAGACCCAGTACTTC
TRBJ1-4	.	.	TRBV5-1	CASRPRPISGEKLFF	TGCGCCAGCAGACCTCGGCCTATTTCGGGTGAAAAACTGTTTTTT
TRBJ2-7	TRBD1	.	TRBV6-6	CASSSGQGNEQYF	TGTGCCAGCAGTTCGGGACAGGGGAACGAGCAGTACTTC
TRBJ2-7	.	once	TRBV4-1	CASSQVPGESYEQYF	TGCGCCAGCAGCCAAGTCCCCGGAGAGTCCTACGAGCAGTACTTC
TRBJ1-4	.	.	TRBV2	CASKRDNEKLFF	TGTGCCAGCAAGCGGGATAATGAAAAACTGTTTTTT
TRBJ2-7	.	.	TRBV4-2	CASSQGERGTLGYEQYF	TGTGCCAGCAGCCAAGGTGAACGCGGGACTTTGGGCTACGAGCAGTACTTC
TRBJ2-7	.	.	TRBV7-2	CASSLDGPGIGGEQYF	TGTGCCAGCAGCTTAGATGGACCGGGGATTGGCGGCGAGCAGTACTTC
TRBJ2-2	.	.	TRBV27	CASSLYSRVLPGELFF	TGTGCCAGCAGTTTATACAGCAGGGTTTTGCCCGGGGAGCTGTTTTTT
TRBJ1-2	.	.	TRBV5-6	CASSDRPVLYGYTF	TGTGCCAGCTCAGACAGGCCGGTTCTCTATGGCTACACCTTC